Listed below are T cell receptor beta chains from one sample, sequenced in a study of cytomegalovirus exposure and HLA in healthy donors. Clones were read by immunoSEQ multiplex PCR, and TCRdb kept only the in-frame ones, dropping some. Among tens of thousands of clones listed, 72% were seen once. The sequenced sample consisted of PBMCs. The receptors come from a woman in her forties in good health and CMV-seropositive. Both conserved end residues are part of each CDR3. D genes are given only for firm matches. Not all rows give a size; the values are once, few, many and, for expanded clones, a class.

J gene	clone size	D gene	V gene	CDR3 DNA	CDR3 protein
TRBJ1-6	.	TRBD1	TRBV4-1	TGCGCCAGCAGCTTCCAGACAGGGTCCTATAATTCACCCCTCCACTTT	CASSFQTGSYNSPLHF
TRBJ1-6	.	TRBD1	TRBV2	TGTGCCAGCGACCGGGACAGGTCTTCTTCACCCCTCCACTTT	CASDRDRSSSPLHF
TRBJ2-2	.	.	TRBV11-2	TGTGCCAGCAGCTTATTTGGAGGGAACACCGGGGAGCTGTTTTTT	CASSLFGGNTGELFF
TRBJ1-2	.	TRBD1	TRBV6-5	TGTGCCAGCAGTACGGGAGGGGGCGTTGGCTACACCTTC	CASSTGGGVGYTF
TRBJ2-7	.	.	TRBV27	TGTGCCAGCAACCGTGGGGGGGCCGAACCTCCGTACGAGCAGTACTTC	CASNRGGAEPPYEQYF
TRBJ1-1	few	.	TRBV27	TGTGCCAGCAGTTTCAGACAGATGAACACTGAAGCTTTCTTT	CASSFRQMNTEAFF
TRBJ1-1	.	TRBD1	TRBV5-1	TGCGCCAGCAGCCCCCGACAGGGTTGGATGAACACTGAAGCTTTCTTT	CASSPRQGWMNTEAFF
TRBJ2-3	.	TRBD1	TRBV5-1	TGCGCCAGCAGCGTACAGGGGGCCCCAGATACGCAGTATTTT	CASSVQGAPDTQYF
TRBJ1-1	.	.	TRBV7-6	TGTGCCAGCAGCGAAAGAGACACTGAAGCTTTCTTT	CASSERDTEAFF
TRBJ2-1	.	.	TRBV7-9	TGTGCCAGCAGCTTAGCGCTAGAAGGTGAGCAGTTCTTC	CASSLALEGEQFF
TRBJ1-2	few	.	TRBV5-1	TGCGCCAGCAGCTTGGAGACACCTAACTATGGCTACACCTTC	CASSLETPNYGYTF
TRBJ2-5	.	TRBD1	TRBV10-3	TGTGCCATCAGTGCGACAGGGGGTTTCCAAGAGACCCAGTACTTC	CAISATGGFQETQYF
TRBJ2-5	few	.	TRBV13	TGTGCCAGCAGCCTTCCTAGCGTAGGAGAGACCCAGTACTTC	CASSLPSVGETQYF
TRBJ1-5	.	.	TRBV4-1	TGCGCCAGCAGCCAAGGTGGAGGGGTCGGGCAGCCCCAGCATTTT	CASSQGGGVGQPQHF
TRBJ1-1	once	.	TRBV4-2	TGTGCCAGCAGCCAAGATCGGTCGTACCCGGGAATGTCCGCTTTCTTT	CASSQDRSYPGMSAFF
TRBJ1-6	.	TRBD1	TRBV4-1	TGCGCCAGCAGCCAGGCCGGGACAGAGAATTCACCCCTCCACTTT	CASSQAGTENSPLHF
TRBJ1-2	.	.	TRBV12-2	TGTGCAAGTCGCTTAGGGGGACAGGGGGCGCGAGGCTATGGCTACACCTTC	CASRLGGQGARGYGYTF
TRBJ2-7	.	.	TRBV18	TGTGCCAGCTCACCACCCGAGACCCCGGGTTACGAGCAGTACTTC	CASSPPETPGYEQYF
TRBJ2-7	.	TRBD2	TRBV11-3	TGTGCCAGCAGCATTCTAGCGGGGGGGTACTACGAGCAGTACTTC	CASSILAGGYYEQYF